This TCR beta chain stems from a study of cytomegalovirus exposure and HLA in healthy donors (dated by TCRdb to 2016 to 2017). Turning to the overall study: An earlier analysis of about 560 of the donors reported roughly 300 Gb of sequence data and approximately 120 million unique TCR beta sequences obtained from about 200 million T cells. Rather than using new phenotypic data, the later analysis identified candidate immune exposures from TCR beta sequences and from how often those sequences occurred across donors. On average, around 240,000 unique TCR beta nucleotide sequences were sequenced per donor among about 400 genotyped donors of the cohort, with about 17% of those sequences being non-productive. The study profiled the T cell repertoires of more than 500 subjects by immunosequencing and related them to cytomegalovirus serostatus. Every repertoire in the discovery cohort had been generated on one and the same sequencing platform. A few DR-DQ haplotypes were handled as single units for association and clustering because linkage in the cohort was strong. Genome-wide SNP genotypes for about three fifths of the roughly 670 donors were used in a later genetic analysis, which treated that subset as a discovery cohort. High-throughput TCR immunosequencing, statistical association of individual TCRs with disease status, and machine learning were combined to predict cytomegalovirus infection status. To study patterns of TCR occurrence, a later analysis re-analyzed previously published TCR beta repertoires from 600 to 750 donors and added high-resolution HLA genotyping. The genetic ancestry cluster associated with self-reported Caucasian donors included 70% to 85% of the roughly 400 genotyped donors. Roughly 300 gigabases of sequencing data and around 85 million unique TCR sequences made up an early release that covered fewer than 650 HLA-typed donors. The study was designed to test whether signatures of past pathogen exposure could be identified by cataloging public T cell receptors. In addition to the first cohort of 650 to 750 subjects, a separate validation cohort of 130 or so different subjects was used. An earlier analysis of roughly 600 of the donors used high-throughput TCR beta sequencing to judge whether each TCR beta V gene segment behaved as functional or pseudogenic. HLA typing covered class I and class II loci at four-digit resolution. Donor age, sex, ethnicity and CMV serostatus were compiled together with the repertoire data. The number of typed donors differed by locus: roughly 620-630 for A, B, C, DRB1 and DQB1; approximately 520 for DQA1; some 590 for DPA1; and roughly 490 for DPB1. General conclusions and limits of the study: Several of the top co-occurrence clusters appeared to be linked to parvovirus B19, influenza, CMV and Epstein-Barr virus, according to a later analysis. The authors suggested that the approach could potentially be extended to other disease states and immunological phenotypes. Most TCR sequences were seen in very few donors, while some public TCRs were found in many individuals. Because counts were too low, 15 to 20 rarely observed V segments, including chromosome 9 orphons, were excluded from the earlier analysis of about 500 of the donors. In a later analysis, most CMV-associated TCR beta chains were found to appear HLA-restricted, with HLA associations seemingly driven largely by CMV exposure. In a later analysis, more than 15,000 TCR beta sequences were associated with specific HLA alleles at a false discovery rate of 0.05. The sequencing pipeline was judged likely to have produced a cluster of highly shared sequence variants as a technical artifact. According to a later genetic analysis, donors in an Asian-associated ancestry cluster had fewer N-insertions in productive TCRs than the roughly 670-donor mean. A few of the identified cytomegalovirus-associated TCR beta chains were confirmed in vitro to be specific for cytomegalovirus antigens. In an earlier analysis of approximately 590 of the donors, most TCR beta V segments appeared in productive rearrangements about 87% or about 30% of the time, broadly matching IMGT annotations. When HLA alleles, especially DR and DQ, strongly co-occurred, attributing TCR associations to individual alleles was difficult. Immune exposure information for the cohort was limited to CMV serostatus. Because the 87-base-pair reads could not distinguish some IMGT-functional V segments, including TRBV6-2 and TRBV6-3, those segments were excluded. The cohort was sequenced for TCR beta chains only, and without alpha or paired-chain data the features that could be detected were limited. Because some donors lacked HLA typing at each locus, the association tests relied only on the typed subset. The study listed approximately 150 TCR beta chains as associated with cytomegalovirus. Linkage disequilibrium might explain the correlated functional status among segregating V segments, but an unknown experimental factor could not be ruled out. An association between a missense DCLRE1C variant and V-gene and J-gene trimming of TCR beta chains was found in a later genetic analysis and replicated in an independent cohort. The presence/absence analyses assumed that sequencing depth was roughly uniform across donors, and that assumption may not be true. A further reported finding was that TCR beta sequences accurately predicted the HLA-A and HLA-B alleles for most subjects in the first cohort. In a later analysis, HLA-associated TCR beta chains showed more clonal expansion and lower generation probabilities than non-associated chains that were equally common. The classifier was reported to diagnose cytomegalovirus status with high specificity and sensitivity in both the original and validation cohorts. In a later analysis, TCR association rates were found to vary across HLA loci, with the most associated TCRs seen for DRB1 alleles and the fewest for HLA-C alleles.

The cohort comprised some 680 healthy bone marrow donors. Cohort members were all nominally healthy when sampled, although unrecorded immune exposures were likely present. The donor tested CMV seronegative and was one of the 352 seronegative cohort members. A peripheral blood sample was collected from each donor, and TCR beta sequencing was performed on peripheral blood mononuclear cells. The Qiagen DNeasy Blood Extraction Kit was used to extract genomic DNA from the blood cell samples. Receptors were amplified or captured by the immunoSEQ multiplex PCR assay. The multiplex PCR relied on a mix of 60 forward primers for TCR Vbeta segments and 13 reverse primers for TCR Jbeta segments. The CDR3 region of rearranged TCR beta genes was amplified from genomic DNA by a multiplex PCR assay. The amplified TCR beta libraries were sequenced on the Illumina HiSeq System as 87-base-pair reads. The study's processing was this. In a later analysis, some 80 million unique TCR beta chains were counted across the roughly 700 repertoires, and some 10 million of these chains were shared by at least two donors. Raw reads were error-corrected and collapsed into unique sequences by a nearest-neighbor algorithm in which closely related sequences were merged to remove PCR and sequencing errors. Alignment of CDR3 sequences to IMGT reference sequences was used to assign V, D and J gene segments. For a sequence to be retained, at least a six-nucleotide match to both a V gene segment and a J gene segment was required. A rearrangement counted as productive if the CDR3 had no stop codons and remained in frame with V and J, and every other rearrangement counted as non-productive. Following IMGT convention, CDR3 was defined as the stretch from the second conserved V-encoded cysteine to the conserved J-encoded phenylalanine. In an earlier analysis of roughly 610 of the donors, sequences lacking an unambiguous match to a single V gene segment were excluded. In an earlier analysis of 587 of the donors, a V segment was called functional when productive rearrangements were above 56.7%, and segregating when the standard deviation between donors exceeded 5%. To diagnose cytomegalovirus status from the catalog of TCR beta chain sequences, a statistical classification framework was built. V and J gene assignment, in a later analysis, came from comparing TCR nucleotide sequences with IMGT/GENE-DB human TR gene sequences. The TCRdist pipeline was used in a later analysis to assign CDR3 sequences and most-parsimonious VDJ recombination scenarios. In a later analysis, each TCR beta chain was defined by its CDR3 amino acid sequence together with its V-gene family, and reads lacking a unique V-gene family were excluded. As a way to deal with suspected cross-contamination and a sequencing artifact, a later analysis dropped more than 500 nucleotide sequences that were highly shared and had low generation probability. For each public chain, a later analysis derived a clonal expansion index from normalized ranks of inferred template counts within each repertoire. Generation probabilities in a later analysis came from a VDJ recombination model fitted to out-of-frame rearrangements, and those results were checked against IGoR. Hypergeometric tests were used in a later analysis to score TCR-TCR, TCR-HLA and TCR-CMV co-occurrence, with a repertoire-size bias correction applied to the TCR pairs. False discovery rates were estimated in a later analysis by permuting HLA or CMV assignments 20 times. A later analysis grouped co-occurring TCRs with DBSCAN, adding TCRdist sequence similarity when clustering within HLA-allele-positive subsets. For co-occurrence clustering, repertoires with fewer than 30,000 or more than 120,000 public chains were excluded, along with four or five repertoires with anomalous nucleotide sharing. The source is immuneACCESS, and TCRdb retained only in-frame sequences with V and J called. Part of the clones is not carried over; for the studies checked, unresolved V genes explain less than half of this, and the remainder is unexplained. That table gives V, J and clone size, and the DNA gave D and trimming. The sample has 90,000 to 120,000 clones on record, 70% to 80% of them singletons. The ten largest clones capture about 2% of the sample.

Including cysteine and phenylalanine, the CDR3 has 15 amino acids. Here the CDR3 DNA is all that survives: 45 bases in frame from base 1. V is clipped by 0 bases and J by 4 bases, and the sequence between their germline boundaries is 13 bases long. Via the germline V gene, CDR1 is SGHRS and CDR2 YFSETQ. For this clone: Its antigen target is currently unknown. Base-call qualities are not available, and no considerably larger clone is one nucleotide away.

Recombination joined TRBV5-1 with TRBJ1-2; the D gene assignment is ambiguous. Sequencing input: PBMCs. The source of this sequence is a man aged 18 to 30 in good health and CMV-seronegative. The DNA reads TGCGCCAGCAGCTTGGTGAGGGAGTTAGGCTATGGCTACACCTTC. Its coded protein is CASSLVRELGYGYTF.